Listed here is a single TCR beta chain. The antigen remains unidentified. The protocol was immunoSEQ multiplex PCR, while the TCRdb copy is restricted to in-frame clones and leaves out a portion. The sample shows a few hundred thousand clones, approximately 88% of them seen only once. The donors were in the 120-subject validation cohort; that cohort was separate from the roughly 700-subject first cohort. The sample originates from a study of cytomegalovirus exposure and HLA in healthy donors. V lost 3 bases to trimming and J lost 7 bases, with 14 bases between them. The CDR3 is made up of 14 amino acids. CDR1 is SGHTS, CDR2 YDEGEE, per germline. Study-wide findings and caveats: Among TCR beta chains, those listed as cytomegalovirus-associated numbered some 170.

The chain combines TRBV5-8 with TRBJ2-4; D unresolved. What was sequenced was PBMCs. The sequence was collected from a man aged 25 to 45 in good health and CMV-seronegative. The CDR3 loop reads CASSSPSPENIQYF. Written as DNA, the CDR3 is TGTGCCAGCAGCTCCCCATCCCCGGAGAACATTCAGTACTTC.